This TCR beta chain stems from a study of T-cell reconstitution after alpha-beta-depleted transplantation in children. A library of TCRbeta sequences, prepared with unique molecular identifiers, was generated. MiXCR was run by TCRdb on the PCR reads, yielding one entry per CDR3 protein. The table has about 980,000 distinct CDR3 sequences, 25% to 35% seen once. This clonotype was seen only a few times. Antigen: not known. With 0 bases removed from V and 6 bases from J, the gap between germline ends came to 3 bases. CDR3 length: 12 amino acids. In germline, CDR1 is ENHRY, CDR2 SYGVKD. Study conclusions and caveats: Hyperexpanded clones declined; after one year, newly produced T cells mostly supplied diversity. Reportedly, roughly two months post-transplant, alpha-beta T cells arose from several hundred expanded graft clones.

This sequence originates from a boy under two years old who had a stem cell transplant for SCID, so the T cells may come from the graft donor. The genes are TRBV10-3 and TRBJ2-4; D is unresolved. Material: PBMCs, mostly from graft donor cells, obtained 360 days after TCRalphabeta/CD19-depleted stem cell transplant. This chain's CDR3 is CAISESINIQYF. In DNA, the CDR3 is TGTGCCATCAGTGAGTCGATAAACATTCAGTACTTC.